This entry features one T cell receptor beta chain sequence. The sample is drawn from a study of OX40 agonist ivuxolimab in advanced cancers. Turning to the study itself: Ivuxolimab, an antibody that agonizes OX40 (CD134), was administered to the patients. Patients were infused with ivuxolimab every 2 weeks at 0.01 to 10 mg/kg.

This CDR3 is built from 15 residues. Germline lookup yields CDR1 MNHNY and CDR2 SVGAGI (reference sequence). V lost 2 bases and J 1 base, leaving 11 bases between the germline ends. Profiling relied on immunoSEQ multiplex PCR, and the TCRdb table lists in-frame clones only, not all of them. There are tens of thousands of clones in the sample; roughly 90% occur only once, and 0.44% lies in the top ten. Exclusion of a patient followed from autoimmune disease history or systemic immunosuppression. This sequence was found in an adult with an advanced solid tumor such as melanoma, head and neck, liver or kidney cancer. The chain couples TRBV6-6 to TRBJ1-1; no clear D gene. Material: CD4+ or CD8+ T cells sorted from blood, obtained in a trial of the OX40 agonist ivuxolimab. This CDR3 reads CASSYVQNQNTEAFF. The CDR3 DNA sequence: TGTGCCAGCAGTTACGTCCAGAACCAGAACACTGAAGCTTTCTTT.